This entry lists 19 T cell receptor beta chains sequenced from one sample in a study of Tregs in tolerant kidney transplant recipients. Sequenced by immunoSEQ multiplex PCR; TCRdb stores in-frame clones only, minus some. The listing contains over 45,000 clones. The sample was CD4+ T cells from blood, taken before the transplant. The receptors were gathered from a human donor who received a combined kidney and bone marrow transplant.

Partial CDR3 DNA: TGTGCCAGCAGAACGGGACAGGCCGAAGAGACC. It specifies CASRTGQAEET. The CDR3 reads in full as CASRTGQAEETQYF. The chain couples TRBV2 to TRBJ2-5; 8 bases fit TRBD1. Read sequence stops 3 residues before the CDR3 end, and the germline J gene provides the missing end. The CDR3 spans 14 residues. V lost 6 bases, J lost 3 bases, and 6 bases stayed unmatched. The germline gives CDR1 SNHLY, CDR2 FYNNEI. Looking up the rest from reference TRBV2 and TRBJ2-5 gives the full variable domain: EPEVTQTPSHQVTQMGQEVILRCVPISNHLYFYWYRQILGQKVEFLVSFYNNEISEKSEIFDDQFSVERPDGSNFTLKIRSTKLEDSAMYFCASRTGQAEETQYFGPGTRLLVL.

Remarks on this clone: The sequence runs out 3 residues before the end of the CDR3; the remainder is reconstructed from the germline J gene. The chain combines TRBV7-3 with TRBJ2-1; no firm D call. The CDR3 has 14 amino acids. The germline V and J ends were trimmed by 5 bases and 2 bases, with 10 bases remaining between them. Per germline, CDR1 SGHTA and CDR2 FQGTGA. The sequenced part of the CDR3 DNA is TGTGCCAGCAGCCCTGGCGGAACCTACAATGAG. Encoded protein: CASSPGGTYNE. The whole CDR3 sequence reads CASSPGGTYNEQFF.

The CDR3 bases that were read are TGTGCCAGCAGCTTGAGCAGGGAAGAGACC. Its protein is CASSLSREET. The complete CDR3 reads CASSLSREETQYF. The chain combines TRBV5-4 with TRBJ2-5; D is perhaps TRBD1 (5 bases). Read coverage stops 3 residues before the CDR3 terminus; the germline J gene supplies the remainder. The CDR3 consists of 13 residues. The ends were cut back, 1 base at V and 3 bases at J, with 7 bases in the middle. Germline V gene data show CDR1 as SGHNT and CDR2 as YYREEE (reference sequence).

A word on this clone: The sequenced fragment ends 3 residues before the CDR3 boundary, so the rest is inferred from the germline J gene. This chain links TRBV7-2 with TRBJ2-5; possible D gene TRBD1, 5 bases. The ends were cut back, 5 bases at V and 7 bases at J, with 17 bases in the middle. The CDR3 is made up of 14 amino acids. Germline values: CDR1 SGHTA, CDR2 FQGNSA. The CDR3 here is CASSPRQQWRTQYF. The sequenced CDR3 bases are TGTGCCAGCAGCCCCCGACAGCAGTGGCGGACC.

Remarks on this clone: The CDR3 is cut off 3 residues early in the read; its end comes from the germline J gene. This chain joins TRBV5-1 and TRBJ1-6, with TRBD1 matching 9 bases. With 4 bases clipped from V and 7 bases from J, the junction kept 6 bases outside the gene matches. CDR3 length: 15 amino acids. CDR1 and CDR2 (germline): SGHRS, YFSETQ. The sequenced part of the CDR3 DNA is TGCGCCAGCAGCCTACAGGGGGCGCAGAATTCACCC. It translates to CASSLQGAQNSP. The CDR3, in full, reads CASSLQGAQNSPLHF.

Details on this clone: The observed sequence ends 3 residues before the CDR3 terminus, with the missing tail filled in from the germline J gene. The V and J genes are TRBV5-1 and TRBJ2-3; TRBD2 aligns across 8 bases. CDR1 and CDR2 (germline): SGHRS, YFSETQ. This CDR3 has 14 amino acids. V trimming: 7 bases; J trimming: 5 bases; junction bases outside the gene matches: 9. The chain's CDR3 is CASGGAGEVDTQYF. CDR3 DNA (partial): TGCGCCAGCGGGGGAGCGGGAGAGGTAGATACG.

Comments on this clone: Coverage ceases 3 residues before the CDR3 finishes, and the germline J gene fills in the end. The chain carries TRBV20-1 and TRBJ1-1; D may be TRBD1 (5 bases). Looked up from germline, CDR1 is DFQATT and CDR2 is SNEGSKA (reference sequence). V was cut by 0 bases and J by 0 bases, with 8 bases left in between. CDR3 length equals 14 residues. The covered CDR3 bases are TGCAGTGCTAGAGATCAGGGTATGAACACTGAA. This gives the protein CSARDQGMNTE. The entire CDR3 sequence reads CSARDQGMNTEAFF.

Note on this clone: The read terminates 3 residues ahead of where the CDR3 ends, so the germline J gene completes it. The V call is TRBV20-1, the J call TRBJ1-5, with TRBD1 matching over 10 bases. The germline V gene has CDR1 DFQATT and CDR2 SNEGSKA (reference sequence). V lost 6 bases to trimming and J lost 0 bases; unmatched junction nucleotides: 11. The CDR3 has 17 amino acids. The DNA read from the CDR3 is TGCAGTGCATACCGGGACAGGGGAGACTATAGCAATCAGCCC. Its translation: CSAYRDRGDYSNQP. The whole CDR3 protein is CSAYRDRGDYSNQPQHF.

CDR3 loop: CSARDQGHSYEQYF. The CDR3 DNA, read in part, is TGCAGTGCTAGAGATCAGGGCCACTCCTACGAG. The chain uses TRBV20-1 and TRBJ2-7; a possible D gene is TRBD1 (5 bases). The observed sequence ends 3 residues before the CDR3 terminus, with the missing tail filled in from the germline J gene. The V end lost 0 bases, the J end lost 0 bases, and 9 bases lay between the germline ends. Looked up from germline, CDR1 is DFQATT and CDR2 is SNEGSKA (reference sequence). The CDR3 is 14 residues long.

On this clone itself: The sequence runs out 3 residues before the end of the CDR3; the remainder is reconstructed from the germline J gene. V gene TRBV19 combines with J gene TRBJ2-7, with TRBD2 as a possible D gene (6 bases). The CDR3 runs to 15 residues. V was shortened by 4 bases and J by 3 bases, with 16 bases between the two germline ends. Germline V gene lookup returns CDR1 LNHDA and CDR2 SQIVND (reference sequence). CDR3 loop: CASSSGINALYEQYF. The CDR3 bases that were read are TGTGCCAGTAGTAGCGGGATCAACGCCCTCTACGAG. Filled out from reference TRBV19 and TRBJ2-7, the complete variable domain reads DGGITQSPKYLFRKEGQNVTLSCEQNLNHDAMYWYRQDPGQGLRLIYYSQIVNDFQKGDIAEGYSVSREKKESFPLTVTSAQKNPTAFYLCASSSGINALYEQYFGPGTRLTVT.

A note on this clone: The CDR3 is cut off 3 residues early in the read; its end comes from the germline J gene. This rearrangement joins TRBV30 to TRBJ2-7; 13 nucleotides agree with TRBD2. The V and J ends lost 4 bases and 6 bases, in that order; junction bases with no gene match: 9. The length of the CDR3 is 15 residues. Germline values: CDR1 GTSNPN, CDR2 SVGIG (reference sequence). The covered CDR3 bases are TGTGCCTGGAACGAGGGACTAGCGGGACGGGGCGAG. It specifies CAWNEGLAGRGE. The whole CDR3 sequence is CAWNEGLAGRGEQYF.

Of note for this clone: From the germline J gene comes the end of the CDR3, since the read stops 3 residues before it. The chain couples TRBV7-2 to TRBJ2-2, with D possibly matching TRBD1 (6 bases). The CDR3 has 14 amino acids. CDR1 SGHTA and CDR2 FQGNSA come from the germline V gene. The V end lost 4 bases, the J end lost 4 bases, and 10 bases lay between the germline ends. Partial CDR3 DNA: TGTGCCAGCAGCTCCGGACAGACCACCGGGGAG. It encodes CASSSGQTTGE. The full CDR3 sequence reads CASSSGQTTGELFF.

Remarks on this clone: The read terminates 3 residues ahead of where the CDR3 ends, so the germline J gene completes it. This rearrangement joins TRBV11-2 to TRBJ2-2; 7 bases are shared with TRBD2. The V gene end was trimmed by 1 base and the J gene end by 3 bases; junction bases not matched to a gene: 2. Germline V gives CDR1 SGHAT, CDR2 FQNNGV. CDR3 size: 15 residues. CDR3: CASSLGLADTGELFF. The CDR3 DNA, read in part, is TGTGCCAGCAGCTTAGGGCTAGCGGACACCGGGGAG.

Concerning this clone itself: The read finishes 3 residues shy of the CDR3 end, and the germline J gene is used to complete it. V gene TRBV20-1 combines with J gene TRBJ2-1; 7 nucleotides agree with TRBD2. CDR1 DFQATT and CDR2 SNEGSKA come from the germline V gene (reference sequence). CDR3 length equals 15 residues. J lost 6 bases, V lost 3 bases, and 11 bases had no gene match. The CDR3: CSASPPGTKGNEQFF. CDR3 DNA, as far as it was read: TGCAGTGCTAGCCCCCCCGGGACTAAGGGCAATGAG.

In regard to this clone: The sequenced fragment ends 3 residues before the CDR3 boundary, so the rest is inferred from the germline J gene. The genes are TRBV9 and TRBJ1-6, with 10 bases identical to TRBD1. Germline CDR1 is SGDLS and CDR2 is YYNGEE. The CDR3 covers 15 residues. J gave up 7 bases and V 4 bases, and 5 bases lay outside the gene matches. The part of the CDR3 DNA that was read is TGTGCCAGCAGCCCAAGGGACAGGGGAAATTCACCC. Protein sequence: CASSPRDRGNSP. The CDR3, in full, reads CASSPRDRGNSPLHF.

CDR3: CASRNTEAFF. The CDR3 DNA, read in part, is TGTGCCAGCCGGAACACTGAA. V gene TRBV2 combines with J gene TRBJ1-1; no reliable D call. The CDR3 is cut off 3 residues early in the read; its end comes from the germline J gene. Germline loops: CDR1 SNHLY, CDR2 FYNNEI. This CDR3 comprises 10 residues. V dropped 8 bases and J dropped 1 base, with 2 bases sitting between them.

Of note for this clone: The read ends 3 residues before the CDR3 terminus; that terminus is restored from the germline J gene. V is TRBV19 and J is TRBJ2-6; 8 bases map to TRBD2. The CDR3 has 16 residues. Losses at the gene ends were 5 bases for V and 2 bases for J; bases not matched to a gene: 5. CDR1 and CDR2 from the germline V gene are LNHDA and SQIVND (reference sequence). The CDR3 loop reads CASSAAGDPGANVLTF. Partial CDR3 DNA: TGTGCCAGTAGTGCAGCGGGGGATCCTGGGGCCAACGTC.

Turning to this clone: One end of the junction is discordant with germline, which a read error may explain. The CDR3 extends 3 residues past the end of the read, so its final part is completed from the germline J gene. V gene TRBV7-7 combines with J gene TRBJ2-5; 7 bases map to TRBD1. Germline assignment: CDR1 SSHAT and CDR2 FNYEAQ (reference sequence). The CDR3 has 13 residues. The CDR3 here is CASSLSQGETQYF. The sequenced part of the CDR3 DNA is TGTGCTAGCAGCTTATCACAGGGGGAGACC.

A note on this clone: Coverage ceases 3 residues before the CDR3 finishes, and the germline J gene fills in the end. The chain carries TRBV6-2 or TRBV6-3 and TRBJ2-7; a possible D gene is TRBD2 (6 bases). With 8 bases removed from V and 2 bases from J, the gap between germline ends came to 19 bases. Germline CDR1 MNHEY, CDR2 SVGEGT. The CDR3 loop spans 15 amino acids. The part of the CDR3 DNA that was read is TGTGCCAGCGTCCAAGGAGGGCAGGGTCCCTACGAG. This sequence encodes CASVQGGQGPYE. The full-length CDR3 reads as CASVQGGQGPYEQYF.